Below are 9 T cell receptor beta chains sequenced from a single sample in a study of OX40 agonist ivuxolimab in advanced cancers. The data were produced by immunoSEQ multiplex PCR, yet TCRdb's version contains in-frame clones alone and is incomplete. The table shows roughly 48,000 clones, with 84% occurring only once. The source material was CD4+ or CD8+ T cells sorted from blood, sampled in a trial of the OX40 agonist ivuxolimab. Receptors originate from an adult with an advanced solid tumor such as melanoma, head and neck, liver or kidney cancer.

The chain is built from TRBV4-1 and TRBJ1-2; 9 bases match TRBD1. V lost 6 bases to trimming and J lost 3 bases; unmatched junction nucleotides: 2. From germline, CDR1 is MGHRA and CDR2 YSYEKL. The CDR3 spans 13 residues. CDR3 in DNA: TGCGCCAGCAGTCGGACAGGGGACTATGGCTACACCTTC. Protein sequence: CASSRTGDYGYTF.

This chain links TRBV5-5 with TRBJ2-3; D is uncertain. The CDR3 spans 12 residues. Trimming removed 3 bases from V and 6 bases from J, with 8 bases in between. Germline assignment: CDR1 SGHKS and CDR2 YYEKEE (reference sequence). CDR3 coding DNA: TGTGCCAGCAGCTCGGGCCGGGATACGCAGTATTTT. This translates into CASSSGRDTQYF.

This clone was found a few times. This chain uses TRBV6-4 with TRBJ1-6, with 8 nucleotides matching TRBD1. The V segment lost 5 bases and the J segment 12 bases; nucleotides outside the gene matches: 12. The CDR3 has 15 amino acids. Germline-derived CDR1 and CDR2 are MRHNA and SNTAGT. This CDR3 reads CASSTQPGGQGPLHF. The CDR3 DNA follows: TGTGCCAGCAGTACCCAACCAGGGGGCCAGGGACCCCTCCACTTT.

J is TRBJ1-1 and V is TRBV4-1; D gene uncertain. V shed 3 bases and J shed 1 base, with 12 bases lying between them. The germline gives CDR1 MGHRA, CDR2 YSYEKL. This CDR3 has 15 residues. This chain's CDR3 is CASSHGSEPNTEAFF. In DNA form, the CDR3 reads TGCGCCAGCAGCCACGGCTCGGAACCGAACACTGAAGCTTTCTTT.

J is TRBJ2-5 and V is TRBV27; TRBD1 aligns across 9 bases. In germline, CDR1 is MNHEY, CDR2 SMNVEV (reference sequence). The CDR3 has 15 amino acids. After removal of 5 bases from V and 2 bases from J, the junction contained 6 bases not matched to a gene. The CDR3 DNA is TGTGCCAGCAGTCCCGGGACAGGGTGGCAAGAGACCCAGTACTTC. As protein: CASSPGTGWQETQYF.

This clone was counted a single time. The V gene is TRBV6-5, the J gene TRBJ2-1, with 12 bases identical to TRBD2. The CDR3 runs to 14 residues. Trimming removed 2 bases from V and 11 bases from J; junction bases left unmatched: 4. Per germline, CDR1 MNHEY and CDR2 SVGAGI. The CDR3 spells CASSYALAGGKQFF. The CDR3 DNA reads TGTGCCAGCAGTTACGCTCTAGCGGGGGGGAAGCAGTTCTTC.

The genes are TRBV5-1 and TRBJ2-5; 12 bases fit TRBD2. The end of the DNA fits TRBJ2-7 better, so the J call may be wrong. CDR1 is SGHRS, CDR2 YFSETQ, per germline. The length of the CDR3 is 14 residues. CDR3 DNA: TGCGCCAGTTCGACTAGCGGGGGTGCCTACGAGCAGTACTTC. Translating it yields CASSTSGGAYEQYF.

Points on this clone: The same CDR3 can be traced to other DNA sequences in this sample. The chain links TRBV19 to TRBJ2-7; D could derive from TRBD1 or TRBD2 (5 bases each). The CDR3 loop spans 14 amino acids. V was clipped by 5 bases and J by 3 bases, with 14 bases between them. Germline V gene lookup returns CDR1 LNHDA and CDR2 SQIVND (reference sequence). CDR3 residues: CASSPPGALYEQYF. CDR3 nucleotide sequence: TGTGCCAGTAGTCCGCCCGGGGCCCTCTACGAGCAGTACTTC.

V usage is TRBV5-6 and J usage is TRBJ1-4; D is undetermined. Deletions cut 0 bases from V and 8 bases from J, with 14 bases between. This CDR3 has 15 residues. The germline V gene has CDR1 SGHDT and CDR2 YYEEEE. The CDR3 DNA reads TGTGCCAGCAGCTTGGTGACTGCCGGATACGAAAAACTGTTTTTT. Residues: CASSLVTAGYEKLFF.